The clone carrying this TCR beta chain came up many times. No antigen is known for it. Quantitative 5'-RACE with molecular barcodes generated TCR beta libraries. Each CDR3 protein is one row after TCRdb ran MiXCR on the 5' RACE reads. This repertoire shows about 500,000 distinct CDR3 sequences, approximately 5% found once; its top ten account for approximately 3.5%. CDR3 size: 11 residues. V was pared by 11 bases and J by 8 bases, with 8 bases of the junction left unmatched. CDR1 is ENHRY, CDR2 SYGVKD, per germline. The data stem from a study of CD8 T cells in ankylosing spondylitis. Whole-study findings and limits: The study identified a TCR beta motif of 7 or 8 highly homologous variants that appeared characteristic of ankylosing spondylitis blood. According to the report, clones linked to the disease were significantly enriched in matched synovial fluid samples taken from ankylosing spondylitis patients. Several of the motif variants were reported before in synovial fluid and blood from reactive arthritis.

Specimen: blood, either unsorted or a sorted T cell fraction (not recorded which). The chain recombines TRBV10-3 with TRBJ1-2; 7 bases fit TRBD1. The source is a male donor with ankylosing spondylitis. For the CDR3, the DNA is TGTGCCCTACAGGGGTCGAAAGGCTACACCTTC. It is translated as CALQGSKGYTF.